This T cell receptor (beta chain) was obtained from a study of T-cell memory formation after mild COVID-19. To note about this clonotype: As yet, its antigen is unknown.

Researchers used 5'RACE with constant-segment primers to make TCR alpha and TCR beta cDNA libraries that carry sample barcodes and UMIs. TCRdb processed the 5' RACE reads anew with MiXCR; each CDR3 protein has one entry. The table has around 300,000 distinct CDR3 sequences, roughly 13% seen once; the top ten hold roughly a fifth. General study results and limits: Clones contracting day 15 to 85 were balanced CD4/CD8; later expanders leaned CD4+. Mainly CM and EM harbored the contracting CD4+ clones; mainly EMRA harbored the CD8+ ones. Certain responding clones were present in pre-infection memory, suggesting participation of cross-reactive memory.

CDR1 and CDR2 (germline): DFQATT, SNEGSKA (reference sequence). The length of the CDR3 is 15 residues. With V trimmed by 0 bases and J by 5 bases, 3 bases remained unmatched. The chain carries TRBV20-1 and TRBJ2-1, with 11 bases aligning to TRBD1. Sequences were obtained from PBMCs or a T cell subset sorted from them (not recorded which). The TCR sequence derives from a man between 18 and 29 years old who had mild COVID-19 (a few samples of this study predate the infection). Cell type and time point are not known. This CDR3 reads CSARDAGQGDNEQFF. For the CDR3, the DNA is TGCAGTGCTAGAGATGCGGGACAGGGGGACAATGAGCAGTTCTTC.